The 8 T cell receptor beta chains below all came from one sample that was sequenced in a study of T cell changes during pregnancy in multiple sclerosis (dated by TCRdb to about 2019). The library came from the immunoSEQ multiplex PCR assay. As stored in TCRdb, this immuneACCESS dataset retains in-frame rearrangements with V and J assigned. A fraction of the clones does not appear; measured against another copy, unresolved V genes explain less than half of the discrepancy, and the remainder lacks a known reason. The sample includes approximately 41,000 clones, with roughly 90% observed a single time. Of the sample, 0.55% to 0.7% is held by the ten largest clones. The material sequenced was CD4+ T cells from peripheral blood mononuclear cells, taken in the second trimester of pregnancy. The receptors were gathered from a female donor with multiple sclerosis, enrolled in a pregnancy study.

The J gene is TRBJ2-3, the V gene TRBV11-3; TRBD2 matches at 10 bases. Germline-derived CDR1 and CDR2 are SGHNT and YENEEA. The J segment lost 3 bases and the V segment lost 5 bases, leaving 2 bases of the junction unmatched. The CDR3 has 14 amino acids. The CDR3 is CASSQREGTDTQYF. DNA of the CDR3: TGTGCCAGCAGCCAGCGGGAGGGGACAGATACGCAGTATTTT.

The CDR3 loop is CASSSLAGIKNIQYF. Written as DNA, the CDR3 is TGCGCCAGCAGCTCTTTAGCGGGAATAAAAAACATTCAGTACTTC. V usage is TRBV5-1 and J usage is TRBJ2-4, with TRBD2 matching over 8 bases. The germline V gene encodes CDR1 SGHRS and CDR2 YFSETQ. The V and J ends lost 3 bases and 4 bases, in that order; junction bases with no gene match: 6. CDR3 length: 15 amino acids. Using reference TRBV5-1 and TRBJ2-4 for the parts outside the CDR3, the full variable domain is KAGVTQTPRYLIKTRGQQVTLSCSPISGHRSVSWYQQTPGQGLQFLFEYFSETQRNKGNFPGRFSGRQFSNSRSEMNVSTLELGDSALYLCASSSLAGIKNIQYFGAGTRLSVL.

This clone was seen once. The rearrangement links TRBV4-3 to TRBJ2-7; 8 positions match TRBD2. The germline CDR1 and CDR2 sequences are LGHNA and YSLEER. V lost 4 bases to trimming and J lost 0 bases; unmatched junction nucleotides: 8. There are 16 residues in the CDR3. The CDR3: CASSPSWGTSSYEQYF. The CDR3 DNA sequence: TGCGCCAGCAGCCCGAGTTGGGGGACTAGCTCCTACGAGCAGTACTTC.

The rearrangement uses TRBV30 and TRBJ2-7; tentative D call: TRBD2 (5 bases). The CDR3 is 12 amino acids. The germline gives CDR1 GTSNPN, CDR2 SVGIG (reference sequence). The CDR3 DNA reads TGTGCTTGGGTACCTCGGGGAGACGAGCAGTACTTC. Its translation is CAWVPRGDEQYF.

The rearrangement links TRBV6-5 to TRBJ1-1; the D is unclear. CDR3 length: 13 residues. From germline, CDR1 is MNHEY and CDR2 SVGAGI. V gave up 5 bases and J gave up 1 base, with 8 bases separating them. This CDR3 reads CASSRTWNTEAFF. The CDR3 DNA reads as TGTGCCAGCAGTCGCACTTGGAACACTGAAGCTTTCTTT.

The rearrangement links TRBV9 to TRBJ1-1; perhaps TRBD1 as D (5 bases). This CDR3 spans 15 amino acids. Trimming removed 1 base at V and 4 bases at J, with 14 bases between. Germline V gene data show CDR1 as SGDLS and CDR2 as YYNGEE. The CDR3 sequence is CASSVSPGRGTEAFF. CDR3 nucleotides: TGTGCCAGCAGCGTATCCCCGGGGAGGGGCACTGAAGCTTTCTTT.

This clone was observed a single time. The chain employs TRBV15 and TRBJ2-3; D is uncertain. Germline CDR1 is LNHNV and CDR2 is YYDKDF (reference sequence). This CDR3 region has 15 residues. Trimming took off 0 bases at V and 1 base at J, with 8 bases between the two ends. For the CDR3, the DNA is TGTGCCACCAGCAGAGAGCTACAGCGCACAGATACGCAGTATTTT. Translated: CATSRELQRTDTQYF.

This chain links TRBV11-2 with TRBJ2-7, with 7 bases identical to TRBD2. CDR3 length equals 14 residues. Germline V gene data show CDR1 as SGHAT and CDR2 as FQNNGV. With V trimmed by 3 bases and J by 6 bases, 8 bases remained unmatched. CDR3 nucleotide sequence: TGTGCCAGCAGCTTTTACCGGTCTAGCGGCGAGCAGTACTTC. Translating gives CASSFYRSSGEQYF.